These T cell receptor beta chains were read from a single sample in a study of naive and memory T cell subsets. MiXCR, run by TCRdb on the UMI-ligation and nested PCR reads, gives a single entry per CDR3 protein. Of more than 13,000 distinct CDR3 sequences listed, under 6.5% are singletons. This specimen consisted of skin, obtained from a tuberculin skin test site. The receptors originated from an adult in good health. The CDR3 runs from the conserved cysteine through the conserved F or W. A D gene is named only where the DNA matches it firmly. Clone size appears in some rows only: once, few, many, or a class for an expanded clone.

J: TRBJ1-1; size: few; V: TRBV11-3; D: TRBD1; DNA: TGTGCCAGCAGCCCGAACAGGGGGTCAGAAGCTTTCTTT; CDR3: CASSPNRGSEAFF
J: TRBJ1-1; size: many; V: TRBV7-3; D: .; DNA: TGTGCCAGCAGCTTAGTTGGGGGCGTGGGGACTGAAGCTTTCTTT; CDR3: CASSLVGGVGTEAFF
J: TRBJ2-3; size: many; V: TRBV7-9; D: TRBD2; DNA: TGTGCCAGCAGCTTGACTAGCGGGAGCACAGATACGCAGTATTTT; CDR3: CASSLTSGSTDTQYF
J: TRBJ2-1; size: few; V: TRBV15; D: .; DNA: TGTGCCACCAGCAGAGGCCGGGAGTATGAGCAGTTCTTC; CDR3: CATSRGREYEQFF
J: TRBJ2-7; size: medium-sized; V: TRBV11-1; D: TRBD1; DNA: TGTGCCAGCAGCTTCGGCCCGGGACAGCAAACCTACGAGCAGTACTTC; CDR3: CASSFGPGQQTYEQYF
J: TRBJ2-5; size: .; V: TRBV9; D: .; DNA: TGTGCCAGCAGCGTTGGCCAGGGGTACCAAGAGACCCAGTACTTC; CDR3: CASSVGQGYQETQYF
J: TRBJ1-3; size: .; V: TRBV30; D: .; DNA: TGTGCGAGGCAGATCTCTGGAAACACCATATATTTT; CDR3: CARQISGNTIYF
J: TRBJ1-1; size: many; V: TRBV7-2; D: .; DNA: TGTGCCAGCAGCTTAGAGGACACTCGATCGAACACTGAAGCTTTCTTT; CDR3: CASSLEDTRSNTEAFF
J: TRBJ1-2; size: many; V: TRBV6-2/TRBV6-3; D: TRBD1; DNA: TGTGCCAGCAGGCCAGCCGGAAAACAGGGGGGCTACACCTTC; CDR3: CASRPAGKQGGYTF
J: TRBJ2-1; size: many; V: TRBV7-2; D: .; DNA: TGTGCCAGCAGCCCGAGAATCACGGGAACACACAATGAGCAGTTCTTC; CDR3: CASSPRITGTHNEQFF
J: TRBJ1-4; size: many; V: TRBV20-1; D: .; DNA: TGCAGTGCTAGAATGCGACTTAGCCGGGGAAAACTGTTTTTT; CDR3: CSARMRLSRGKLFF
J: TRBJ1-5; size: many; V: TRBV28; D: .; DNA: TGTGCCAGCAGTTTATTGGTAGCTATAGGCAATCAGCCCCAGCATTTT; CDR3: CASSLLVAIGNQPQHF
J: TRBJ2-7; size: many; V: TRBV18; D: TRBD1; DNA: TGTGCCAGCTCACTTTTAGGACAGGGAGGCTACGAGCAGTACTTC; CDR3: CASSLLGQGGYEQYF
J: TRBJ1-1; size: few; V: TRBV29-1; D: .; DNA: TGCAGCGTTGATGGGTGCGGGGGAAAAGTTTTCTTT; CDR3: CSVDGCGGKVFF
J: TRBJ2-4; size: many; V: TRBV5-5; D: .; DNA: TGTGCCAGCAGCTTGAGAGAGACCCACAACCTCAAAAACATTCAGTACTTC; CDR3: CASSLRETHNLKNIQYF
J: TRBJ2-6; size: many; V: TRBV2; D: .; DNA: TGTGCCAGCAAAAAACGAGGGACTGGGGCCAACGTCCTGACTTTC; CDR3: CASKKRGTGANVLTF
J: TRBJ2-1; size: many; V: TRBV9; D: .; DNA: TGTGCCAGCAGCGGTACTCAAAGCTCCTACAATGAGCAGTTCTTC; CDR3: CASSGTQSSYNEQFF
J: TRBJ2-1; size: many; V: TRBV5-1; D: .; DNA: TGCGCCAGCAGCTTGGGTCCGGGGGCAAACGAGCAGTTCTTC; CDR3: CASSLGPGANEQFF
J: TRBJ1-6; size: many; V: TRBV6-2/TRBV6-3; D: .; DNA: TGTGCCAGCAGTTACGGGGGTTCACCCCTCCACTTT; CDR3: CASSYGGSPLHF
J: TRBJ1-1; size: .; V: TRBV10-3; D: .; DNA: TGTGCCATCAGGCCTGACAGATCGCGGGGCACTGAAGCTTTCTTT; CDR3: CAIRPDRSRGTEAFF
J: TRBJ1-2; size: many; V: TRBV4-2; D: .; DNA: TGTGCCAGCAGCCAAGATCTTGGCAGACCCTATGGCTACACCTTC; CDR3: CASSQDLGRPYGYTF
J: TRBJ1-4; size: many; V: TRBV4-3; D: .; DNA: TGCGCCAGCAGCCAATCAGGAGGGCGAGGTGAAAAACTGTTTTTT; CDR3: CASSQSGGRGEKLFF
J: TRBJ2-2; size: medium-sized; V: TRBV7-2; D: .; DNA: TGTGCCAGCAGACTAGACAGGTCGACCGGGGAGCTGTTTTTT; CDR3: CASRLDRSTGELFF
J: TRBJ2-7; size: many; V: TRBV12-3/TRBV12-4; D: .; DNA: TGTGCCAGCAGTTTAGGCCTCCAAGGAGGCTCCTACGAGCAGTACTTC; CDR3: CASSLGLQGGSYEQYF
J: TRBJ2-5; size: many; V: TRBV28; D: .; DNA: TGTGCCAGCAGTCCCCAGGGTATGGGTGAGACCCAGTACTTC; CDR3: CASSPQGMGETQYF
J: TRBJ2-1; size: .; V: TRBV3-1; D: .; DNA: TGTGCCAGCAGCCAAGAAGGCAGGTATCAAGCATTGAGTGAGCAGTTCTTC; CDR3: CASSQEGRYQALSEQFF
J: TRBJ2-3; size: medium-sized; V: TRBV20-1; D: TRBD1; DNA: TGCAGTGCTACCAGGGGGCGGTTTTCCACAGATACGCAGTATTTT; CDR3: CSATRGRFSTDTQYF
J: TRBJ2-1; size: many; V: TRBV9; D: .; DNA: TGTGCCAGCAGCGTAGGCTACAATGAGCAGTTCTTC; CDR3: CASSVGYNEQFF
J: TRBJ1-4; size: many; V: TRBV28; D: TRBD1; DNA: TGTGCCAGCAGACCGACAGGGGAAAAACTGTTTTTT; CDR3: CASRPTGEKLFF
J: TRBJ2-3; size: many; V: TRBV7-2; D: TRBD2; DNA: TGTGCCAGCAAGGCGGGGGGCCTCACAGATACGCAGTATTTT; CDR3: CASKAGGLTDTQYF
J: TRBJ1-5; size: .; V: TRBV20-1; D: .; DNA: TGCAGTGCTAGATTTCAAACAGGAATCGGCAATCAGCCCCAGCATTTT; CDR3: CSARFQTGIGNQPQHF
J: TRBJ2-5; size: few; V: TRBV23-1; D: .; DNA: TGCGCCAGCAGTCACTTAGGGACCCAGTACTTC; CDR3: CASSHLGTQYF
J: TRBJ2-7; size: many; V: TRBV28; D: .; DNA: TGTGCCAGCAGTTTAGGGCGGGTCTACGAGCAGTACTTC; CDR3: CASSLGRVYEQYF
J: TRBJ2-1; size: many; V: TRBV14; D: .; DNA: TGTGCCAGCAGCCAAGAGTGGGCCGGCAATGAGCAGTTCTTC; CDR3: CASSQEWAGNEQFF
J: TRBJ2-2; size: many; V: TRBV7-2; D: TRBD2; DNA: TGTGCCAGCAGCCCCGGACTAGCGGGGGGTAGAGCCGGGGAGCTGTTTTTT; CDR3: CASSPGLAGGRAGELFF
J: TRBJ2-1; size: medium-sized; V: TRBV7-2; D: TRBD2; DNA: TGTGCCAGCAGTCGGGCCCCCCTAGCGGGGCAATACAATGAGCAGTTCTTC; CDR3: CASSRAPLAGQYNEQFF
J: TRBJ2-1; size: many; V: TRBV14; D: TRBD2; DNA: TGTGCCAGCAGCCAAGAGGGTGGGACTACCTACAATGAGCAGTTCTTC; CDR3: CASSQEGGTTYNEQFF
J: TRBJ2-3; size: medium-sized; V: TRBV12-3/TRBV12-4; D: TRBD2; DNA: TGTGCCAGCAGTTTTACGGGACGGGGGGGAGATACGCAGTATTTT; CDR3: CASSFTGRGGDTQYF
J: TRBJ1-1; size: few; V: TRBV6-6; D: .; DNA: TGTGCCAGCAGTTACTCGATGAAGGGTGAAGCTTTCTTT; CDR3: CASSYSMKGEAFF
J: TRBJ1-5; size: many; V: TRBV12-3/TRBV12-4; D: TRBD1; DNA: TGTGCCAGCAGGTCGGGACAGGGCGATCGTCAGCCCCAGCATTTT; CDR3: CASRSGQGDRQPQHF
J: TRBJ2-1; size: many; V: TRBV5-1; D: TRBD1; DNA: TGCGCCAGCAGAACAAGTCAGGGGGTCAATGAGCAGTTCTTC; CDR3: CASRTSQGVNEQFF
J: TRBJ1-1; size: many; V: TRBV7-2; D: .; DNA: TGTGCCAGCAGCAAAGGGGGGGTGAACACTGAAGCTTTCTTT; CDR3: CASSKGGVNTEAFF